This is a list of T cell receptor beta chains from one sample in a study of shared clonotypes between healthy human individuals. Profiled with immunoSEQ multiplex PCR; TCRdb holds only in-frame clones, not every one. The table has 650,000 to 800,000 clones, 92% seen once. Source material: naive CD8+ T cells sorted from blood. The receptor set was obtained from a man younger than 40 in good health. Each CDR3 is given with its conserved first and last residue. D genes are given only for firm matches. A row's size may be missing; if present it is once, few, many or a size class.

TRBV5-5	-	-	TRBJ2-7	TGTGCCAGCAGCGCCTGGACAGTCGCCTACGAGCAGTACTTC	CASSAWTVAYEQYF
TRBV11-2	-	TRBD2	TRBJ2-7	TGTGCCAGCAGCTTCCCTAGCGGGAGCTTTTACGAGCAGTACTTC	CASSFPSGSFYEQYF
TRBV7-2	-	-	TRBJ2-2	TGTGCCAGCAGCCGCCCTTTGGAGGGAGTCACCGGGGAGCTGTTTTTT	CASSRPLEGVTGELFF
TRBV6-1	-	-	TRBJ2-7	TGTGCCAGCAGTGAATGGCAAGGGCGACCCTACGAGCAGTACTTC	CASSEWQGRPYEQYF
TRBV5-1	-	TRBD2	TRBJ2-7	TGCGCCAGCAGCTTGGTGCTAGCGGGAGGCCTGTACGAGCAGTACTTC	CASSLVLAGGLYEQYF
TRBV7-9	-	TRBD2	TRBJ2-3	TGTGCCAGCAGCGTTGCGGGAGAGGTGGCGCAGTATTTT	CASSVAGEVAQYF
TRBV4-1	-	-	TRBJ2-7	TGCGCCAGCAGCCCTAGGGGGATGGCCTACGAGCAGTACTTC	CASSPRGMAYEQYF
TRBV15	-	-	TRBJ2-6	TGTGCCACCAGCAGAGATCAGGGGAGCTCTGGGGCCAACGTCCTGACTTTC	CATSRDQGSSGANVLTF
TRBV5-1	-	-	TRBJ1-1	TGCGCCAGCAGCACCGACAGATTTCTCGCTGAAGCTTTCTTT	CASSTDRFLAEAFF
TRBV7-9	few	TRBD1	TRBJ1-5	TGTGCCAGCAGCTCGCCGGGACAGCTCGGTCAGCCCCAGCATTTT	CASSSPGQLGQPQHF
TRBV20-1	-	-	TRBJ2-3	TGCAGTGCGGTCACAGATACGCAGTATTTT	CSAVTDTQYF
TRBV13	-	TRBD1	TRBJ2-7	TGTGCCAGCAGCTTAGGGACAGGGTTAGACGAGCAGTACTTC	CASSLGTGLDEQYF
TRBV29-1	-	-	TRBJ2-7	TGCAGCGTTGAAGGTGACCTACCCTACGAGCAGTACTTC	CSVEGDLPYEQYF
TRBV4-3	-	TRBD2	TRBJ2-3	TGCGCCAGCAGCCAAGTGGAGCGGGGAGGCTCAGATACGCAGTATTTT	CASSQVERGGSDTQYF
TRBV7-9	-	-	TRBJ1-1	TGTGCCAGCAGCTCAGTTGGGTTGGGGAGCACTGAAGCTTTCTTT	CASSSVGLGSTEAFF
TRBV7-8	-	TRBD2	TRBJ2-1	TGTGCCAGCAGCTCCCCCGGAGCGGGAGCAGACCATGAGCAGTTCTTC	CASSSPGAGADHEQFF
TRBV19	-	-	TRBJ1-1	TGTGCCACGGGGGGAGGGCCGGCCACTGAAGCTTTCTTT	CATGGGPATEAFF
TRBV4-2	-	TRBD1	TRBJ2-6	TGTGCCAGCAGCCATTTGATGGGGACAGGGGATAGCTCTGGGGCCAACGTCCTGACTTTC	CASSHLMGTGDSSGANVLTF
TRBV27	-	TRBD2	TRBJ2-3	TGTGCCAGCAGTTGGGCTAGCGGGAGGGCCGGGAGTCCGGCAGATACGCAGTATTTT	CASSWASGRAGSPADTQYF
TRBV19	few	-	TRBJ2-3	TGTGCCAGTAGTACCTACTTCACAGATACGCAGTATTTT	CASSTYFTDTQYF
TRBV7-9	-	-	TRBJ2-7	TGTGCCAGCAACAAGGACGGGAGTAAGACCTACGAGCAGTACTTC	CASNKDGSKTYEQYF
TRBV27	-	-	TRBJ2-1	TGTGCCAGCAGTTTGGTAAAGGTTAGCTACAATGAGCAGTTCTTC	CASSLVKVSYNEQFF
TRBV4-3	-	TRBD2	TRBJ2-5	TGCGCCAGCAGCCAAGATCTAACTAGCGGGAGGCTTTTCCAAGAGACCCAGTACTTC	CASSQDLTSGRLFQETQYF
TRBV6-5	-	TRBD2	TRBJ2-7	TGTGCCAGCCGAGGACTAGCGGGGTACGAGCAGTACTTC	CASRGLAGYEQYF
TRBV29-1	-	-	TRBJ2-7	TGCAGCGTTGAAGCGTTCGGGGACGAGTCCTACGAGCAGTACTTC	CSVEAFGDESYEQYF
TRBV7-9	-	-	TRBJ2-2	TGTGCCAGCAGAAGCTTATACGGGCAGCCCTCCCGGACCGGGGAGCTGTTTTTT	CASRSLYGQPSRTGELFF
TRBV9	-	-	TRBJ2-2	TGTGCCAGCAGCCAAACAATGTCCACACTCCTGAACACCGGGGAGCTGTTTTTT	CASSQTMSTLLNTGELFF
TRBV7-9	-	-	TRBJ2-7	TGTGCCAGCAGCTCGGACCTGAACGAGCAGTACTTC	CASSSDLNEQYF
TRBV28	once	TRBD1	TRBJ2-2	TGTGCCAGCAGTTCGTTCCGGGACAGGGATGATAGCGGGCCACAACACGGGGAGCTGTTTTTT	CASSSFRDRDDSGPQHGELFF
TRBV18	-	-	TRBJ2-3	TGTGCCAGCTCACCACATCGGGCAGATACGCAGTATTTT	CASSPHRADTQYF
TRBV9	-	TRBD1	TRBJ1-2	TGTGCCAGCAGCCCTCCAGGGGGGAGCTATGGCTACACCTTC	CASSPPGGSYGYTF
TRBV27	-	-	TRBJ2-2	TGTGCCAGCAGTTTTCCGGGGGCCGGCGGGGAGCTGTTTTTT	CASSFPGAGGELFF
TRBV9	-	TRBD2	TRBJ2-1	TGTGCCAGCAGCGAAGTAGCGGGCTCCTACAATGAGCAGTTCTTC	CASSEVAGSYNEQFF
TRBV2	-	-	TRBJ2-7	TGTGCCAGCAGTGAACCAGGGACCTACGAGCAGTACTTC	CASSEPGTYEQYF
TRBV28	-	-	TRBJ2-3	TGTGCCAGCAGTTCCGGATCGGCCGGGGATACGCAGTATTTT	CASSSGSAGDTQYF
TRBV7-9	-	-	TRBJ2-1	TGTGCCAGCAGCCGGGAGCTGGCCAGCAATGAGCAGTTCTTC	CASSRELASNEQFF
TRBV10-3	-	-	TRBJ2-5	TGTGCCATCAGTGAGCCACCCGGGGAGACCCAGTACTTC	CAISEPPGETQYF
TRBV27	-	-	TRBJ2-3	TGTGCCAGCAGTTTAGAGGGAGATACGCAGTATTTT	CASSLEGDTQYF
TRBV9	once	-	TRBJ2-1	TGTGCCAGCAAGGACTCCTACAATGAGCAGTTCTTC	CASKDSYNEQFF
TRBV7-9	-	TRBD1	TRBJ1-2	TGTGCCAGCAGTCAACAACTGGCGGAGGGGGCATCGGGCTACACCTTC	CASSQQLAEGASGYTF
TRBV11-2	-	-	TRBJ2-1	TGTGCCAGCAGCTCGCCTTTGGCGCCGAGGAATGAGCAGTTCTTC	CASSSPLAPRNEQFF
TRBV5-1	-	-	TRBJ2-1	TGCGCCAGCGGGAGGAGGACAGCGGAGATCGCTGAGCAGTTCTTC	CASGRRTAEIAEQFF
TRBV4-3	-	-	TRBJ2-1	TGCGCCAGCAGCCAAGACTCAAGGGGTGCCTACAATGAGCAGTTCTTC	CASSQDSRGAYNEQFF
TRBV19	-	-	TRBJ2-7	TGTGCCAGTAGTACAGGGAACTACGAGCAGTACTTC	CASSTGNYEQYF
TRBV30	-	-	TRBJ2-7	TGTGCCTGGAGTATGGACCGCGCTGGGGAGCAGTACTTC	CAWSMDRAGEQYF
TRBV7-9	-	-	TRBJ2-7	TGTGCCAGCGCCCATGGGGTCGACTACGAGCAGTACTTC	CASAHGVDYEQYF
TRBV28	-	-	TRBJ2-7	TGTGCCAGCAGTTTAGACCGGGAGCGTACCTACGAGCAGTACTTC	CASSLDRERTYEQYF
TRBV7-8	-	TRBD1	TRBJ2-7	TGTGCCAGCAGCTTAGCAGGTAGACAGGGGGCCTACGAGCAGTACTTC	CASSLAGRQGAYEQYF
TRBV5-4	-	-	TRBJ1-5	TGTGCCAGCAGCTTCGATGGACGGAACAATCAGCCCCAGCATTTT	CASSFDGRNNQPQHF
TRBV11-3	once	-	TRBJ2-3	TGTGCCAGCAGCTTAGCGAGCGGGTGGCCAGATACGCAGTATTTT	CASSLASGWPDTQYF